A single sample gave rise to the 21 T cell receptor beta chains below, sequenced in a study of blood T cell repertoires in COVID-19. Some clones are missing from TCRdb's copy, which holds only in-frame ones; the method was immunoSEQ multiplex PCR. The sample has about 94,000 clones, 80% seen once. What was sequenced was peripheral blood. The source of these receptors is a human donor in a cohort sampled during active COVID-19.

The chain couples TRBV28 to TRBJ1-5; TRBD1 aligns across 11 bases. The germline gives CDR1 MDHEN, CDR2 SYDVKM. Trimming took 4 bases from V and 2 from J; bases not matched to a gene: 4. The CDR3 extends over 16 amino acids. CDR3 in amino acids: CASSSWTGGRNQPQHF. CDR3 coding DNA: TGTGCCAGCAGTTCATGGACAGGGGGCCGCAATCAGCCCCAGCATTTT.

The J gene is TRBJ1-3, the V gene TRBV5-1; D possibly corresponds to TRBD1 (6 bases). V lost 3 bases to trimming and J lost 9 bases, with 10 bases between them. The CDR3 extends over 12 amino acids. The germline CDR1 and CDR2 sequences are SGHRS and YFSETQ. The CDR3 DNA reads TGCGCCAGCAGCTATGACAGGAGCACCATATATTTT. Translated: CASSYDRSTIYF.

This rearrangement joins TRBV9 to TRBJ1-6, with TRBD1 identical over 9 bases. V trimming: 4 bases; J trimming: 2 bases; junction bases outside the gene matches: 7. The V gene's germline CDR1 is SGDLS and CDR2 YYNGEE. This CDR3 is built from 17 residues. The CDR3 nucleotides are TGTGCCAGCAGCTTCGGGACAGGGAGTACCTATAATTCACCCCTCCACTTT. Protein sequence: CASSFGTGSTYNSPLHF.

V and J are TRBV2 and TRBJ2-7; 7 bases map to TRBD1. The CDR3 is made up of 13 amino acids. Germline V gives CDR1 SNHLY, CDR2 FYNNEI. J gave up 3 bases and V 6 bases, and 5 bases lay outside the gene matches. CDR3: CASSADRYYEQYF. The CDR3 DNA follows: TGTGCCAGCAGCGCGGACAGGTACTACGAGCAGTACTTC.

J is TRBJ1-6 and V is TRBV7-8, with TRBD1 matching over 10 bases. The germline V gene has CDR1 SGHVS and CDR2 FQNEAQ. The CDR3 loop spans 15 amino acids. Trimming removed 1 base from V and 9 bases from J; junction bases left unmatched: 3. The CDR3 nucleotides are TGTGCCAGCAGCTTAGACCGGACAGGGGGTTCACCCCTCCACTTT. As protein: CASSLDRTGGSPLHF.

The CDR3 nucleotides are TGTGCCAGCAGCCCTCCCGAAGGGGGCCGTCAGGGCTACACCTTC. Encoded protein: CASSPPEGGRQGYTF. The chain carries TRBV21-1 and TRBJ1-2; TRBD1, as called in the table, went unchecked against the DNA. TRBV21-1 is designated a pseudogene. The CDR3 is 15 residues long.

The CDR3 DNA reads TGTGCCAGCAGTGTGGAGATGAACACTGAAGCTTTCTTT. Translated, it gives CASSVEMNTEAFF. The chain combines TRBV6-2 or TRBV6-3 with TRBJ1-1; unclear D gene. Germline values: CDR1 MNHEY, CDR2 SVGEGT. Trimming shortened V by 5 bases and J by 0 bases, and 7 bases separated the two germline ends. The CDR3 totals 13 residues.

The chain recombines TRBV19 with TRBJ2-7, with a tentative D call TRBD2 (5 bases). V dropped 2 bases and J dropped 7 bases, with 12 bases sitting between them. Germline V gives CDR1 LNHDA, CDR2 SQIVND (reference sequence). The CDR3 extends over 13 amino acids. CDR3 region: CASSIRGIGEQYF. The CDR3 region has the DNA TGTGCCAGTAGTATAAGAGGGATAGGGGAGCAGTACTTC. The full variable domain, its missing parts supplied by reference TRBV19 and TRBJ2-7, is DGGITQSPKYLFRKEGQNVTLSCEQNLNHDAMYWYRQDPGQGLRLIYYSQIVNDFQKGDIAEGYSVSREKKESFPLTVTSAQKNPTAFYLCASSIRGIGEQYFGPGTRLTVT.

The genes are TRBV14 and TRBJ1-4; 10 nucleotides match TRBD1. V lost 0 bases and J lost 7; bases outside the gene matches: 5. The CDR3 runs 16 residues. The V gene's germline CDR1 is SGHDN and CDR2 FVKESK. This CDR3 is CASSQDRRTGGEKLFF. DNA for the CDR3: TGTGCCAGCAGCCAAGATCGCCGGACAGGGGGTGAAAAACTGTTTTTT.

The rearrangement links TRBV27 to TRBJ2-7, with 8 bases aligning to TRBD1. Germline V gene lookup returns CDR1 MNHEY and CDR2 SMNVEV (reference sequence). Unmatched junction bases numbered 10, after V lost 5 bases and J lost 7 bases. This CDR3 is built from 14 residues. The CDR3 loop reads CASSISLDRGEQYF. CDR3 bases: TGTGCCAGCAGTATCAGCCTAGACAGGGGAGAGCAGTACTTC.

The rearrangement joins TRBV5-8 to TRBJ1-2; the D gene is possibly TRBD1 (5 bases). CDR3 length equals 14 residues. Trimming shortened V by 3 bases and J by 2 bases, and 11 bases separated the two germline ends. Germline V lookup: CDR1 SGHTS, CDR2 YDEGEE. The CDR3 loop reads CASSWRQTNYGYTF. CDR3 nucleotides: TGTGCCAGCAGCTGGAGACAGACGAACTATGGCTACACCTTC.

The chain is built from TRBV18 and TRBJ1-1; 7 bases align to TRBD1. The CDR3 covers 16 residues. The V segment lost 2 bases and the J segment 1 base; nucleotides outside the gene matches: 7. Germline-derived CDR1 and CDR2 are KGHSH and LQKENI. CDR3: CASSPDPDRRNTEAFF. The CDR3 nucleotides read TGTGCCAGCTCACCAGACCCGGACAGGCGGAACACTGAAGCTTTCTTT.

The gene calls are TRBV7-8 and TRBJ1-3; D unresolved. Germline V CDR1 and CDR2: SGHVS, FQNEAQ. The CDR3 has 15 amino acids. Trimming pared 2 bases from V and 0 bases from J, leaving 8 bases between. CDR3 sequence (DNA): TGTGCCAGCAGCTTACTCCCGTCCTCTGGAAACACCATATATTTT. Its protein product is CASSLLPSSGNTIYF.

The sample holds a few counts of this clone. The genes are TRBV5-1 and TRBJ2-2; no firm D call. The CDR3 has 14 residues. The germline V gene encodes CDR1 SGHRS and CDR2 YFSETQ. V lost 0 bases and J lost 5, with 8 bases in between. The CDR3 loop reads CASSLVQQTGELFF. The CDR3, as DNA: TGCGCCAGCAGCTTGGTCCAACAGACCGGGGAGCTGTTTTTT.

The chain joins TRBV27 to TRBJ2-7, with D perhaps matching TRBD1 (5 bases). The V end lost 6 bases, the J end lost 9 bases, and 12 bases lay between the germline ends. The CDR3 covers 11 residues. Germline values: CDR1 MNHEY, CDR2 SMNVEV (reference sequence). The DNA for the CDR3 is TGTGCCAGCAGATCCGAAGGGGTGCAGTACTTC. Translating gives CASRSEGVQYF.

This clone was observed a handful of times. Relative to the germline gene, one junction end is altered; a read error may explain this. CDR3 bases: TGTGCCAGCAGCTTACTTTCACAGGGCATTCTAGTTTTT. As protein: CASSLLSQGILVF. The chain has TRBV7-9 and TRBJ1-4; tentative D call: TRBD1 (6 bases). The germline V gene encodes CDR1 SEHNR and CDR2 FQNEAQ (reference sequence). The CDR3 extends over 13 amino acids.

This rearrangement joins TRBV5-4 to TRBJ2-7; 11 bases map to TRBD1. V dropped 4 bases and J dropped 7; count of bases not matched to a gene: 10. Germline CDR1 is SGHNT and CDR2 is YYREEE (reference sequence). CDR3 length: 15 residues. The CDR3: CASSITGTGGREQYF. In nucleotides, the CDR3 is TGTGCCAGCAGCATTACCGGGACAGGGGGTAGGGAGCAGTACTTC.

This clone was detected a few times. This chain uses TRBV9 with TRBJ1-5; 9 bases are a match to TRBD1. Looked up from germline, CDR1 is SGDLS and CDR2 is YYNGEE. The length of the CDR3 is 16 residues. Trimming took 4 bases from V and 6 from J; bases not matched to a gene: 11. The CDR3 DNA reads TGTGCCAGCAGCCGAGGAACAGGGGGCGGAGGTCAGCCCCAGCATTTT. This encodes CASSRGTGGGGQPQHF. Variable domain in full (rest from reference TRBV9 and TRBJ1-5): DSGVTQTPKHLITATGQRVTLRCSPRSGDLSVYWYQQSLDQGLQFLIQYYNGEERAKGNILERFSAQQFPDLHSELNLSSLELGDSALYFCASSRGTGGGGQPQHFGDGTRLSIL.

V and J are TRBV18 and TRBJ2-7; no clear D gene. The ends were cut back, 3 bases at V and 3 bases at J, with 21 bases in the middle. Germline V lookup: CDR1 KGHSH, CDR2 LQKENI. The CDR3 is 17 amino acids. The CDR3 sequence: CASSPPDGQIPFYEQYF. In DNA form, the CDR3 reads TGTGCCAGCTCACCGCCGGATGGGCAAATACCCTTCTACGAGCAGTACTTC.

The chain joins TRBV5-6 to TRBJ2-7; the match to TRBD2 covers 9 bases. With V trimmed by 4 bases and J by 5 bases, 16 bases remained unmatched. The CDR3 sequence is 17 residues long. Germline V gives CDR1 SGHDT, CDR2 YYEEEE. The CDR3 DNA is TGTGCCAGCAGCCTGGCGGGGGGGGCAGGGCGGAGGAACGAGCAGTACTTC. Translated: CASSLAGGAGRRNEQYF.

The V and J genes are TRBV3-1 (or the pseudogene TRBV3-2) and TRBJ1-6; 9 bases fit TRBD1. The CDR3 runs 14 residues. Trimming took 4 bases from V and 9 from J; bases not matched to a gene: 4. The germline CDR1 and CDR2 sequences are LGHDT and YNNKEL (reference sequence). The DNA for the CDR3 is TGTGCCAGCAGCCTCGGACAGGGGACTTCACCCCTCCACTTT. Its protein product is CASSLGQGTSPLHF.